Listed below are T cell receptor beta chains from one sample, sequenced in a study of CD8 T cells in ankylosing spondylitis. One entry per CDR3 protein results from TCRdb running MiXCR on the 5' RACE reads. The sample records about 130,000 distinct CDR3 sequences, around 6.6% being singletons. Sequences were obtained from blood, either unsorted or a sorted T cell fraction (not recorded which). All receptors derive from a female donor with ankylosing spondylitis or in good health (not recorded which). Both conserved end residues are part of each CDR3. The order of the fields is D gene, J gene, V gene, clone size, CDR3 protein, CDR3 DNA. D genes are given only for firm matches. For some rows the clone size is stated as once, few or many, or as a class when expanded; others skip it.

D gene: .
J gene: TRBJ1-5
V gene: TRBV29-1
clone size: many
CDR3 protein: CSVGTDYNQPQHF
CDR3 DNA: TGCAGCGTGGGGACGGATTACAATCAGCCCCAGCATTTT

D gene: .
J gene: TRBJ1-6
V gene: TRBV20-1
clone size: few
CDR3 protein: CSATGDNNSPLHF
CDR3 DNA: TGCAGTGCTACGGGGGACAATAATTCACCCCTCCACTTT

D gene: .
J gene: TRBJ2-5
V gene: TRBV12-3/TRBV12-4
clone size: many
CDR3 protein: CASSLAGLETQYF
CDR3 DNA: TGTGCCAGCAGTTTAGCGGGGTTAGAGACCCAGTACTTC

D gene: .
J gene: TRBJ1-1
V gene: TRBV29-1
clone size: many
CDR3 protein: CSVEDGGAGTEAFF
CDR3 DNA: TGCAGCGTTGAAGACGGAGGGGCTGGCACTGAAGCTTTCTTT

D gene: TRBD1
J gene: TRBJ2-3
V gene: TRBV5-1
clone size: many
CDR3 protein: CASSRQGETDTQYF
CDR3 DNA: TGCGCCAGCAGCCGACAGGGGGAAACAGATACGCAGTATTTT

D gene: TRBD1
J gene: TRBJ2-1
V gene: TRBV4-2
clone size: many
CDR3 protein: CASSQVGGRTGGEQFF
CDR3 DNA: TGTGCCAGCAGCCAAGTAGGGGGCCGGACAGGGGGCGAGCAGTTCTTC

D gene: .
J gene: TRBJ1-2
V gene: TRBV25-1
clone size: many
CDR3 protein: CASSESGRYNGYTF
CDR3 DNA: TGTGCCAGCAGTGAATCGGGCAGGTACAATGGCTACACCTTC

D gene: .
J gene: TRBJ2-7
V gene: TRBV5-1
clone size: many
CDR3 protein: CASSLGAEPSYEQYF
CDR3 DNA: TGCGCCAGCAGCTTGGGAGCAGAACCTTCCTACGAGCAGTACTTC

D gene: .
J gene: TRBJ1-2
V gene: TRBV20-1
clone size: many
CDR3 protein: CSASHQVTF
CDR3 DNA: TGCAGTGCTAGTCACCAGGTAACCTTC

D gene: TRBD2
J gene: TRBJ2-3
V gene: TRBV20-1
clone size: many
CDR3 protein: CSASSGGAKDTQYF
CDR3 DNA: TGCAGTGCTAGCAGCGGGGGGGCAAAAGATACGCAGTATTTT

D gene: .
J gene: TRBJ1-2
V gene: TRBV3-1
clone size: many
CDR3 protein: CASSQSGRGYTF
CDR3 DNA: TGTGCCAGCAGCCAATCAGGGCGAGGCTACACCTTC

D gene: .
J gene: TRBJ1-4
V gene: TRBV4-1
clone size: many
CDR3 protein: CASSPIGLSGEKLFF
CDR3 DNA: TGCGCCAGCAGCCCTATAGGGCTTTCCGGTGAAAAACTGTTTTTT

D gene: TRBD1
J gene: TRBJ1-1
V gene: TRBV7-9
clone size: many
CDR3 protein: CASSPQGTMNTEAFF
CDR3 DNA: TGTGCCAGCAGCCCACAGGGGACCATGAACACTGAAGCTTTCTTT

D gene: .
J gene: TRBJ1-4
V gene: TRBV5-1
clone size: few
CDR3 protein: CASSLLGDRNEKLFF
CDR3 DNA: TGCGCCAGCAGCTTGTTGGGGGACCGTAATGAAAAACTGTTTTTT

D gene: .
J gene: TRBJ1-1
V gene: TRBV5-1
clone size: many
CDR3 protein: CASKRHMNTEAFF
CDR3 DNA: TGCGCCAGCAAAAGACACATGAACACTGAAGCTTTCTTT

D gene: TRBD1
J gene: TRBJ1-5
V gene: TRBV27
clone size: many
CDR3 protein: CASQPGTGRFSNQPQHF
CDR3 DNA: TGTGCCAGCCAACCTGGGACAGGCCGTTTTAGCAATCAGCCCCAGCATTTT

D gene: .
J gene: TRBJ1-1
V gene: TRBV6-1
clone size: .
CDR3 protein: CASSERGTEAFF
CDR3 DNA: TGTGCCAGCAGTGAACGGGGCACTGAAGCTTTCTTT

D gene: TRBD1
J gene: TRBJ2-1
V gene: TRBV20-1
clone size: few
CDR3 protein: CCAREGTGANLMDEQFF
CDR3 DNA: TGCTGTGCTAGAGAAGGGACAGGGGCTAATCTAATGGATGAGCAGTTCTTC

D gene: .
J gene: TRBJ1-1
V gene: TRBV5-6
clone size: .
CDR3 protein: CASSTGLGSTEAFF
CDR3 DNA: TGTGCCAGCAGCACAGGGCTAGGGAGCACTGAAGCTTTCTTT

D gene: .
J gene: TRBJ2-7
V gene: TRBV28
clone size: many
CDR3 protein: CASSLTFYEQYF
CDR3 DNA: TGTGCCAGCAGTCTCACCTTCTACGAGCAGTACTTC

D gene: .
J gene: TRBJ2-7
V gene: TRBV23-1
clone size: .
CDR3 protein: CASSFHRPTPYEQYF
CDR3 DNA: TGCGCCAGCAGTTTCCATCGGCCGACCCCCTACGAGCAGTACTTC

D gene: TRBD2
J gene: TRBJ2-3
V gene: TRBV4-2
clone size: many
CDR3 protein: CASSPGLDTDTQYF
CDR3 DNA: TGTGCCAGCAGCCCCGGACTAGACACAGATACGCAGTATTTT

D gene: TRBD1
J gene: TRBJ2-5
V gene: TRBV20-1
clone size: many
CDR3 protein: CSAGQGVRETQYF
CDR3 DNA: TGCAGTGCTGGACAGGGAGTTCGAGAGACCCAGTACTTC

D gene: .
J gene: TRBJ1-3
V gene: TRBV6-2/TRBV6-3
clone size: many
CDR3 protein: CASSYPGQLGNTIYF
CDR3 DNA: TGTGCCAGCAGTTATCCGGGACAACTTGGAAACACCATATATTTT

D gene: TRBD1
J gene: TRBJ1-2
V gene: TRBV7-6
clone size: many
CDR3 protein: CASSQAGTGSGYTF
CDR3 DNA: TGTGCCAGCAGTCAGGCCGGGACAGGGTCCGGCTACACCTTC

D gene: .
J gene: TRBJ2-7
V gene: TRBV3-1
clone size: many
CDR3 protein: CASSQGSRYEQYF
CDR3 DNA: TGTGCCAGCAGCCAGGGGAGCCGCTACGAGCAGTACTTC

D gene: .
J gene: TRBJ2-1
V gene: TRBV4-2
clone size: many
CDR3 protein: CASSRIDRSSYNEQFF
CDR3 DNA: TGTGCCAGCAGCCGAATCGACAGGAGCTCCTACAATGAGCAGTTCTTC

D gene: TRBD2
J gene: TRBJ2-1
V gene: TRBV5-1
clone size: many
CDR3 protein: CASSLAAGGQGEQFF
CDR3 DNA: TGCGCCAGCAGCTTGGCTGCGGGGGGGCAGGGTGAGCAGTTCTTC

D gene: .
J gene: TRBJ2-3
V gene: TRBV7-9
clone size: many
CDR3 protein: CASSWSDTQYF
CDR3 DNA: TGTGCCAGCAGCTGGTCAGATACGCAGTATTTT

D gene: .
J gene: TRBJ1-3
V gene: TRBV18
clone size: few
CDR3 protein: CASEPPTGIGDTIYF
CDR3 DNA: TGTGCCAGCGAACCACCGACAGGAATAGGAGACACCATATATTTT

D gene: .
J gene: TRBJ2-2
V gene: TRBV7-2
clone size: many
CDR3 protein: CASSLARRNTGELFF
CDR3 DNA: TGTGCCAGCAGCTTAGCGCGCAGGAACACCGGGGAGCTGTTTTTT

D gene: .
J gene: TRBJ1-2
V gene: TRBV5-1
clone size: .
CDR3 protein: CASSMDSLAGYTF
CDR3 DNA: TGCGCCAGCAGCATGGATAGCCTAGCGGGCTACACCTTC

D gene: TRBD1
J gene: TRBJ1-2
V gene: TRBV10-3
clone size: many
CDR3 protein: CAISGLASRDRDYGYTF
CDR3 DNA: TGTGCCATCAGTGGTCTAGCGTCCCGGGACAGGGACTATGGCTACACCTTC

D gene: .
J gene: TRBJ2-4
V gene: TRBV3-1
clone size: many
CDR3 protein: CASSLPRGDIQYF
CDR3 DNA: TGTGCCAGCAGCCTGCCAAGGGGGGACATTCAGTACTTC

D gene: .
J gene: TRBJ2-5
V gene: TRBV6-4
clone size: .
CDR3 protein: CASSVNPRETQYF
CDR3 DNA: TGTGCCAGCAGTGTGAACCCAAGGGAGACCCAGTACTTC

D gene: .
J gene: TRBJ2-2
V gene: TRBV12-3/TRBV12-4
clone size: many
CDR3 protein: CASRASGGTGELFF
CDR3 DNA: TGTGCCAGCAGGGCGTCCGGGGGGACAGGGGAGCTGTTTTTT

D gene: .
J gene: TRBJ2-7
V gene: TRBV5-1
clone size: many
CDR3 protein: CASSLEYAGSEQYF
CDR3 DNA: TGCGCCAGCAGCTTGGAGTACGCCGGCTCCGAGCAGTACTTC

D gene: .
J gene: TRBJ2-4
V gene: TRBV5-6
clone size: many
CDR3 protein: CASSLGGVDKNIQYF
CDR3 DNA: TGTGCCAGCAGCTTGGGAGGGGTTGACAAAAACATTCAGTACTTC

D gene: .
J gene: TRBJ2-7
V gene: TRBV20-1
clone size: many
CDR3 protein: CSARYRGGYEQYF
CDR3 DNA: TGCAGTGCTAGATACAGGGGAGGCTACGAGCAGTACTTC

D gene: .
J gene: TRBJ2-7
V gene: TRBV4-1
clone size: many
CDR3 protein: CASSPSWGSSYEQYF
CDR3 DNA: TGCGCCAGCAGCCCCTCCTGGGGGAGCTCCTACGAGCAGTACTTC

D gene: .
J gene: TRBJ2-2
V gene: TRBV12-3/TRBV12-4
clone size: many
CDR3 protein: CASSLGWGELFF
CDR3 DNA: TGTGCCAGCAGTTTAGGTTGGGGGGAGCTGTTTTTT

D gene: TRBD1
J gene: TRBJ2-3
V gene: TRBV15
clone size: many
CDR3 protein: CATSRRDREDTQYF
CDR3 DNA: TGTGCCACCAGCAGAAGGGACAGGGAAGATACGCAGTATTTT

D gene: .
J gene: TRBJ2-1
V gene: TRBV7-3
clone size: many
CDR3 protein: CASSLVGGADNEQFF
CDR3 DNA: TGTGCCAGCAGCTTAGTTGGGGGGGCCGACAATGAGCAGTTCTTC

D gene: TRBD1
J gene: TRBJ2-7
V gene: TRBV6-1
clone size: many
CDR3 protein: CASSVPGQVYEQYF
CDR3 DNA: TGTGCCAGCAGTGTTCCGGGACAGGTCTACGAGCAGTACTTC

D gene: .
J gene: TRBJ1-2
V gene: TRBV5-1
clone size: many
CDR3 protein: CASSLDSGSRNYGYTF
CDR3 DNA: TGCGCCAGCAGCTTGGATTCAGGGTCACGTAATTATGGCTACACCTTC

D gene: .
J gene: TRBJ1-2
V gene: TRBV7-2
clone size: many
CDR3 protein: CASSPELGVAGYTF
CDR3 DNA: TGTGCCAGCAGCCCAGAGTTGGGGGTGGCTGGCTACACCTTC

D gene: .
J gene: TRBJ2-7
V gene: TRBV20-1
clone size: .
CDR3 protein: CSARDRATAGYEQYF
CDR3 DNA: TGCAGTGCTAGAGATAGGGCAACGGCGGGCTACGAGCAGTACTTC

D gene: .
J gene: TRBJ1-1
V gene: TRBV4-3
clone size: few
CDR3 protein: CASSQVPQGNTEAFF
CDR3 DNA: TGCGCCAGCAGCCAAGTTCCGCAGGGGAACACTGAAGCTTTCTTT

D gene: .
J gene: TRBJ1-4
V gene: TRBV27
clone size: many
CDR3 protein: CASSLSIVGGFKLFF
CDR3 DNA: TGTGCCAGCAGTTTATCGATCGTTGGTGGTTTTAAACTGTTTTTT

D gene: .
J gene: TRBJ1-1
V gene: TRBV18
clone size: few
CDR3 protein: CASAQGASGTEAFF
CDR3 DNA: TGTGCCAGCGCACAAGGGGCGTCAGGCACTGAAGCTTTCTTT

D gene: .
J gene: TRBJ1-2
V gene: TRBV10-3
clone size: many
CDR3 protein: CAISERDPGGYTF
CDR3 DNA: TGTGCCATCAGTGAGCGCGACCCAGGTGGCTACACCTTC

D gene: .
J gene: TRBJ1-1
V gene: TRBV5-6
clone size: many
CDR3 protein: CASSTVQGPEAFF
CDR3 DNA: TGTGCCAGCAGCACTGTACAGGGTCCTGAAGCTTTCTTT

D gene: .
J gene: TRBJ1-5
V gene: TRBV6-2/TRBV6-3
clone size: few
CDR3 protein: CASSYSPDQPQHF
CDR3 DNA: TGTGCCAGCAGTTACTCGCCAGATCAGCCCCAGCATTTT